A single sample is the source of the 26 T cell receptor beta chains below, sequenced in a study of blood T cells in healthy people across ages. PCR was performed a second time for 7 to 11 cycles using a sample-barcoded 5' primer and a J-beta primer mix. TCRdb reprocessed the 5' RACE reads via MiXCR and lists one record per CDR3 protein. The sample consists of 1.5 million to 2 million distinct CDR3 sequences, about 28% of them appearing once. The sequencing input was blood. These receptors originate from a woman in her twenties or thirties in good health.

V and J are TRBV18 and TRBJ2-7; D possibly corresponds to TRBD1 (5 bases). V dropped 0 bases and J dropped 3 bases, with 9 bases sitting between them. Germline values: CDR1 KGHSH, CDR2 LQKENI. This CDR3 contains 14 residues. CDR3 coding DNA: TGTGCCAGCTCACCACCGGACATAGACTACGAGCAGTACTTC. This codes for CASSPPDIDYEQYF.

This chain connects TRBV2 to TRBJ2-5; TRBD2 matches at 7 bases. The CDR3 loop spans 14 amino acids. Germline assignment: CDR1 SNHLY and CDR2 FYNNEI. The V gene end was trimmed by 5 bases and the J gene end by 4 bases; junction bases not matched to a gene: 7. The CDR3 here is CASSPGTTVETQYF. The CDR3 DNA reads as TGTGCCAGCAGTCCCGGGACTACAGTAGAGACCCAGTACTTC.

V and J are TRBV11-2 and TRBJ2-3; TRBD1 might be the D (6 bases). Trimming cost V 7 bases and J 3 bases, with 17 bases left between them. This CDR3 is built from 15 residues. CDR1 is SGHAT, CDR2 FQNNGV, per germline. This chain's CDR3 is CASTPTGMGTDTQYF. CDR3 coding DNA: TGTGCCAGCACACCAACAGGGATGGGGACAGATACGCAGTATTTT.

The CDR3 loop is CASSPPRTGGPDTQYF. CDR3 nucleotide sequence: TGTGCCAGCAGCCCCCCCCGGACAGGGGGCCCAGATACGCAGTATTTT. The chain is built from TRBV7-2 and TRBJ2-3; TRBD1 aligns across 11 bases. Unmatched junction bases numbered 8, after V lost 5 bases and J lost 4 bases. Germline CDR1 reads SGHTA; CDR2 reads FQGNSA. The CDR3 spans 16 residues.

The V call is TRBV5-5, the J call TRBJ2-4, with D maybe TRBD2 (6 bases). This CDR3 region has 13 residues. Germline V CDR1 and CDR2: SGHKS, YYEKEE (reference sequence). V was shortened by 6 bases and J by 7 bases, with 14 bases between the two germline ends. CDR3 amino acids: CASTQVAGNIQYF. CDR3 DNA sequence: TGTGCCAGCACTCAAGTCGCGGGGAACATTCAGTACTTC. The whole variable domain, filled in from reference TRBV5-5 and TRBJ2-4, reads DAGVTQSPTHLIKTRGQQVTLRCSPISGHKSVSWYQQVLGQGPQFIFQYYEKEERGRGNFPDRFSARQFPNYSSELNVNALLLGDSALYLCASTQVAGNIQYFGAGTRLSVL.

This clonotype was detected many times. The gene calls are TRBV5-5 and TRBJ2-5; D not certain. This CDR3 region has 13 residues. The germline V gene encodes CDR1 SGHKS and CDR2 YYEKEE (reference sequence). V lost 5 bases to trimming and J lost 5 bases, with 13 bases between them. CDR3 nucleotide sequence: TGTGCCAGCAGTTTGTACGGAGAGGAGACCCAGTACTTC. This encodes CASSLYGEETQYF.

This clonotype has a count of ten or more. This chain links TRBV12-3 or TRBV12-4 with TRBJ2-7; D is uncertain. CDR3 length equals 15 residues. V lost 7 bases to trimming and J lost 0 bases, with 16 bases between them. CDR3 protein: CASTPPGLSSYEQYF. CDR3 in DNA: TGTGCCAGCACCCCTCCGGGTTTAAGCTCCTACGAGCAGTACTTC.

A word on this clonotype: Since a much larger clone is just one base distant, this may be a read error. The CDR3 sequence is CAIGTPSNAEAFF. CDR3 nucleotides: TGTGCCATCGGGACCCCCTCGAACGCTGAAGCTTTCTTT. This chain links TRBV10-3 with TRBJ1-1; TRBD1 is a possible D gene (5 bases). The CDR3 is 13 amino acids. CDR1 and CDR2 (germline): ENHRY, SYGVKD.

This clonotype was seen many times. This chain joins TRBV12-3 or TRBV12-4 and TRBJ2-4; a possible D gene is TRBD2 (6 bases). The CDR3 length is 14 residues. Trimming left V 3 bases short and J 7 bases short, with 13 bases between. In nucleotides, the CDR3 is TGTGCCAGCAGTTTTGGGATTGGGGGGAACATTCAGTACTTC. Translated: CASSFGIGGNIQYF.

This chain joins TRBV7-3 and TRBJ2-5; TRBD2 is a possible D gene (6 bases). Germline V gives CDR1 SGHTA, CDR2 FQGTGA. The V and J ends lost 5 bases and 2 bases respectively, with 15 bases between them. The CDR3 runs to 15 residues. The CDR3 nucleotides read TGTGCCAGCAGCGTCAATGGGGGGATACAAGAGACCCAGTACTTC. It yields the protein CASSVNGGIQETQYF.

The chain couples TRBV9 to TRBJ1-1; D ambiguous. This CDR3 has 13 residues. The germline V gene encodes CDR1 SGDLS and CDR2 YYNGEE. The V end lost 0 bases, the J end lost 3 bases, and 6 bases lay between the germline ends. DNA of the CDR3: TGTGCCAGCAGCGTAGATGATCACACTGAAGCTTTCTTT. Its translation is CASSVDDHTEAFF.

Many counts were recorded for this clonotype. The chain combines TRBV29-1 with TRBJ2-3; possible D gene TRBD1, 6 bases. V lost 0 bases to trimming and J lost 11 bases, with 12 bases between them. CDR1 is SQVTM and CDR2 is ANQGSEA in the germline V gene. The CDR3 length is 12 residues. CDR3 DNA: TGCAGCGTTGAAGAGGGGGCGAGGGTGCAGTATTTT. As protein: CSVEEGARVQYF.

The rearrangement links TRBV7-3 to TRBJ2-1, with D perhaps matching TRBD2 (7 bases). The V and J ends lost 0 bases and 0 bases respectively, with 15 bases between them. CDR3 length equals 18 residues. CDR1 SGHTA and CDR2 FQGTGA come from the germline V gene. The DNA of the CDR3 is TGTGCCAGCAGCTTAACGGTTCGGGGGGCCAGCTCCTACAATGAGCAGTTCTTC. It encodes CASSLTVRGASSYNEQFF.

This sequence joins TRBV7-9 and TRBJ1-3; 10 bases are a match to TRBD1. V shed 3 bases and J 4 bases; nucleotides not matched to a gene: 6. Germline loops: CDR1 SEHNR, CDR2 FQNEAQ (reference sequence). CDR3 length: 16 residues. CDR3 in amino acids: CASSFLGQGTGNTIYF. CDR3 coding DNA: TGTGCCAGCAGCTTCCTGGGACAGGGGACAGGAAACACCATATATTTT.

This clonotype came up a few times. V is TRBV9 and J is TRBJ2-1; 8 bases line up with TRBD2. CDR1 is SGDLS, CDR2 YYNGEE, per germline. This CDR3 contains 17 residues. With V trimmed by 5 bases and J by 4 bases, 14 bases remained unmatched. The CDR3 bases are TGTGCCAGCAGTGACCTAAGAAGCGGGGGCTTATACAATGAGCAGTTCTTC. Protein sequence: CASSDLRSGGLYNEQFF.

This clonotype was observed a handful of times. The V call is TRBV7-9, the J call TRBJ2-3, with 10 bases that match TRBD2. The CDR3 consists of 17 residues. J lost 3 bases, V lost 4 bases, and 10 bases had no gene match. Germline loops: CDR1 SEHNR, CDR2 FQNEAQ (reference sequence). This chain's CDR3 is CASSSNPGLASTDTQYF. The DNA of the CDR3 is TGTGCCAGCAGCTCAAATCCGGGACTAGCGTCGACAGATACGCAGTATTTT.

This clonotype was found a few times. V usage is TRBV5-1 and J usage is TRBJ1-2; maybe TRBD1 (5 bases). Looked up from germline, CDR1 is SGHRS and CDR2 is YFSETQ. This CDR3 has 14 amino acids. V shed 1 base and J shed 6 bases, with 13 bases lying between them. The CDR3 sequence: CASSLMDMSDGYTF. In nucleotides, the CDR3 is TGCGCCAGCAGCTTGATGGACATGAGCGATGGCTACACCTTC.

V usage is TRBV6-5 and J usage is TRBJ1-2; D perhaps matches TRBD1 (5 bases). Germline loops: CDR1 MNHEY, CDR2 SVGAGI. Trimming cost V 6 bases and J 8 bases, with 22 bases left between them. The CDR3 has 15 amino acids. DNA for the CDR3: TGTGCCAGCAGACTCGGGACGGGAATCGTTAGCGGCTACACCTTC. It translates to CASRLGTGIVSGYTF.

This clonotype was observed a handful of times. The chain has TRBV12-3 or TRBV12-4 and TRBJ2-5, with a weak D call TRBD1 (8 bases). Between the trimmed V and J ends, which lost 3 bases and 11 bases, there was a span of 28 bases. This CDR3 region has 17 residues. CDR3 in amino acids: CASSFTSSGQGAGEQYF. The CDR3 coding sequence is TGTGCCAGCAGTTTCACGAGTAGCGGGCAGGGGGCCGGGGAGCAGTACTTC.

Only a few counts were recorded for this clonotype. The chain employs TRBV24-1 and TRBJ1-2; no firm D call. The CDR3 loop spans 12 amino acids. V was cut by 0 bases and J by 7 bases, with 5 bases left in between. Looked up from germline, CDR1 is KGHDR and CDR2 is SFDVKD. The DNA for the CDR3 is TGTGCCACCAGTGATTTGTTGAGTGGCTACACCTTC. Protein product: CATSDLLSGYTF.

The DNA for the CDR3 is TGTGCCAGCAGTCAGGGGGCTCGGTTGGGCACTGAAGCTTTCTTT. Encoded protein: CASSQGARLGTEAFF. The genes are TRBV6-5 and TRBJ1-1; the match to TRBD1 covers 8 bases. The CDR3 is 15 residues long. V trimming: 5 bases; J trimming: 4 bases; junction bases outside the gene matches: 9. CDR1 and CDR2 from the germline V gene are MNHEY and SVGAGI.

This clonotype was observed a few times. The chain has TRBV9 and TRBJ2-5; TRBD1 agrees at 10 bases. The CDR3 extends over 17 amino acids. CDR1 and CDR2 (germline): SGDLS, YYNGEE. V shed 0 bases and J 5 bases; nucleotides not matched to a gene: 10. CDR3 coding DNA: TGTGCCAGCAGCGTAGCGAGGGGACAGGGGTTGGCGGAGACCCAGTACTTC. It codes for CASSVARGQGLAETQYF.

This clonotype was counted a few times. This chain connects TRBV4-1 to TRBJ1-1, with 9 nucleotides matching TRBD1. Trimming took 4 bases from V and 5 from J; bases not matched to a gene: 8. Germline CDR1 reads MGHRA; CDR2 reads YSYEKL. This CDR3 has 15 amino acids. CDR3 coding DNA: TGCGCCAGCAGCCGCCAACGCGGGACAGGGACTGAAGCTTTCTTT. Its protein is CASSRQRGTGTEAFF.

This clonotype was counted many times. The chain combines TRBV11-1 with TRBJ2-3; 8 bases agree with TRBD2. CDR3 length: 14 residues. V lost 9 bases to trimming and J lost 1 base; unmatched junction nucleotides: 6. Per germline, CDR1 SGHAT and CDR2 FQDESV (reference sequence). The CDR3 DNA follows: TGTGCCAGTACTCCGCGGGGGGGCACAGATACGCAGTATTTT. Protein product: CASTPRGGTDTQYF.

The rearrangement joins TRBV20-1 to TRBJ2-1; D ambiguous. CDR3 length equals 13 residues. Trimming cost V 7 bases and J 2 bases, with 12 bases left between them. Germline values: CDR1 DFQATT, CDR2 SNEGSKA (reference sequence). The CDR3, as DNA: TGCAGTGGGTCCCGCTCTGCCTACAATGAGCAGTTCTTC. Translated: CSGSRSAYNEQFF.

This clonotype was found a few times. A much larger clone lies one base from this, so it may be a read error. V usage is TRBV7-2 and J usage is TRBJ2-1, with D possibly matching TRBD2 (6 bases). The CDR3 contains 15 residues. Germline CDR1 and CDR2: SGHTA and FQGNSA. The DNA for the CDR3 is TGTGCCAGCAGGGAACAGAGTAGCGGTTACAATGGGCAGTTCTTC. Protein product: CASREQSSGYNGQFF.